These T cell receptor beta chains were read from a single sample in a study of shared clonotypes between healthy human individuals. Profiling relied on immunoSEQ multiplex PCR, and the TCRdb table lists in-frame clones only, not all of them. The data hold around 550,000 clones, with almost 97% observed a single time. Sequenced material: naive CD4+ T cells sorted from blood. These receptors were obtained from a woman in her twenties or thirties in good health. CDR3s include the opening cysteine and the closing phenylalanine or tryptophan. D genes are given only for firm matches. Size values are once, few and many counts, or a class for expanded clones, and some rows have none.

>TRBJ2-3|TRBV18|TRBD1|.
TGTGCCAGCTCACCACTCGGGACAGGGGTGACAGATACGCAGTATTTT
CASSPLGTGVTDTQYF
>TRBJ2-7|TRBV10-3|.|once
TGTGCCATCAGTGAAAGGACAGATTCCTACGAGCAGTACTTC
CAISERTDSYEQYF
>TRBJ2-1|TRBV28|.|.
TGTGCCAGCAGTGTAACAGGGAAGTACAATGAGCAGTTCTTC
CASSVTGKYNEQFF
>TRBJ1-4|TRBV7-9|.|.
TGTGCCAGCAGCCTCACCGCAACTAATGAAAAACTGTTTTTT
CASSLTATNEKLFF
>TRBJ1-1|TRBV19|.|.
TGTGCCAGTACCAGGAACACTGAAGCTTTCTTT
CASTRNTEAFF
>TRBJ1-1|TRBV10-1|.|once
TGCGCCAGCAGTTACCGGATGAACACTGAAGCTTTCTTT
CASSYRMNTEAFF
>TRBJ2-7|TRBV7-9|.|.
TGTGCCAGCAGTCCCAACTACGAGCAGTACTTC
CASSPNYEQYF
>TRBJ2-7|TRBV5-4|.|.
TGTGCCAGCAGCTTATCCTCCGACGGTGGGCAGTACTTC
CASSLSSDGGQYF
>TRBJ2-7|TRBV18|.|.
TGTGCCAGCTCATCCCGGGACCCCCCCTACGAGCAGTACTTC
CASSSRDPPYEQYF
>TRBJ2-1|TRBV4-1|TRBD2|once
TGCGCCAGCAGCCAAGGCGCGGTACCTAGCGGAAACAATGAGCAGTTCTTC
CASSQGAVPSGNNEQFF
>TRBJ2-5|TRBV28|TRBD2|.
TGTGCCAGTGGCTTGTTCGGACTAGCGGGAGTGGGGCAAGAGACCCAGTACTTC
CASGLFGLAGVGQETQYF
>TRBJ2-1|TRBV5-1|TRBD2|.
TGCGCCAGCAGCGGGGCAATTAGCGGGACGCCCAACAATGAGCAGTTCTTC
CASSGAISGTPNNEQFF
>TRBJ2-1|TRBV7-6|.|.
TGTGCCAGCAGCTTAGGTGGACATGGGGCCGGTGAGCAGTTCTTC
CASSLGGHGAGEQFF
>TRBJ2-5|TRBV28|.|.
TGTGCCAGCAGTTCCGGGCCTCAGAGGGAGACCCAGTACTTC
CASSSGPQRETQYF
>TRBJ1-5|TRBV28|.|.
TGTGCCACTTCGTATAGCAATCAGCCCCAGCATTTT
CATSYSNQPQHF
>TRBJ2-1|TRBV19|TRBD2|.
TGTGCCAGTTCTAGGGCGGGGGGTGAGCAGTTCTTC
CASSRAGGEQFF
>TRBJ2-3|TRBV28|.|.
TGTGCCAGCCGAGGCGCCCACGGCGATACGCAGTATTTT
CASRGAHGDTQYF
>TRBJ2-1|TRBV5-4|.|.
TGTGCCAGCAGCTCGCTAGCGGAGCAGTTCTTC
CASSSLAEQFF
>TRBJ2-6|TRBV27|.|.
TGTGCCAGCAGTTTATGGTCAGGGGCTGGGGCCAACGTCCTGACTTTC
CASSLWSGAGANVLTF
>TRBJ1-5|TRBV5-1|.|.
TGCGCCAGCAGCTTGGAAGGGCTAAATCAGCCCCAGCATTTT
CASSLEGLNQPQHF
>TRBJ2-3|TRBV27|TRBD1|.
TGTGCCAGCAGTCCAGGGACAGGGGGAGCGACAGATACGCAGTATTTT
CASSPGTGGATDTQYF
>TRBJ1-2|TRBV6-5|.|.
TGTGCCAGCAGTTATGATGGGAAGGGGAGCTATGGCTACACCTTC
CASSYDGKGSYGYTF
>TRBJ1-6|TRBV6-5|.|.
TGTGCCAGCAACAACGCGGACAGAATTAATTCACCCCTCCACTTT
CASNNADRINSPLHF
>TRBJ2-3|TRBV11-2|TRBD1|.
TGTGCCAGCAGCTCGCAAAAAGTGATGGGGACAGGGGGCACAGATACGCAGTATTTT
CASSSQKVMGTGGTDTQYF
>TRBJ1-4|TRBV30|.|.
TGTGCCTGGAGTGTAGGAGTTGCAACTAATGAAAAACTGTTTTTT
CAWSVGVATNEKLFF
>TRBJ2-7|TRBV10-1|.|.
TGCGCCAGTTTATCCGGGACAAGGGGACTCTACGAGCAGTACTTC
CASLSGTRGLYEQYF
>TRBJ2-7|TRBV11-2|TRBD2|.
TGTGCCAGCAGCTCCTTAGCGGGAGTGAGGTACGAGCAGTACTTC
CASSSLAGVRYEQYF
>TRBJ1-3|TRBV10-3|.|.
TGTGCCATCAGTGAGTCCGCCTCTGGAAACACCATATATTTT
CAISESASGNTIYF
>TRBJ1-1|TRBV9|.|once
TGTGCCAGTTCCAGAGGCCCTATGAACACTGAAGCTTTCTTT
CASSRGPMNTEAFF
>TRBJ1-1|TRBV28|.|.
TGTGCCAGCAGTCCCCAGGGGCACACTGAAGCTTTCTTT
CASSPQGHTEAFF
>TRBJ1-1|TRBV6-1|.|.
TGTGCCAGCAGTGAAGGGTTCACTGAAGCTTTCTTT
CASSEGFTEAFF
>TRBJ1-3|TRBV19|.|.
TGTGCCAGTAGTCACCAAACTGGAAACACCATATATTTT
CASSHQTGNTIYF
>TRBJ2-1|TRBV18|TRBD2|.
TGTGCCAGCTCACGGGATGTGCTAGCGGGAGGGAACAATGAGCAGTTCTTC
CASSRDVLAGGNNEQFF
>TRBJ2-2|TRBV7-3|.|.
TGTGCCAGCAGCCCTAGTGGGGGAGGTACCGGGGAGCTGTTTTTT
CASSPSGGGTGELFF
>TRBJ2-7|TRBV7-9|.|.
TGTGCCAGCAGCTTAGCCAGGGCGGGCGAGCAGTACTTC
CASSLARAGEQYF
>TRBJ2-7|TRBV2|TRBD2|once
TGTGCCAGCAGACAGGGACTAGCGGTCTACGAGCAGTACTTC
CASRQGLAVYEQYF
>TRBJ2-3|TRBV11-3|.|.
TGTGCCAGCAGCCCACCTACCACAGATACGCAGTATTTT
CASSPPTTDTQYF
>TRBJ2-1|TRBV19|TRBD2|.
TGTGCCAGTAGCGTAGCGGGAGTAGCCGAGCAGTTCTTC
CASSVAGVAEQFF
>TRBJ2-7|TRBV2|TRBD2|.
TGTGCCAGATCACTAGCGGGAGGGTCCGAGCAGTACTTC
CARSLAGGSEQYF
>TRBJ2-7|TRBV7-3|.|.
TGTGCCAGCAGCTTAAATCCACAAACCTACGAGCAGTACTTC
CASSLNPQTYEQYF
>TRBJ2-5|TRBV11-2|TRBD1|.
TGTGCCAGCAGCTTAGACAGGGGGGAGACCCAGTACTTC
CASSLDRGETQYF
>TRBJ1-2|TRBV19|.|.
TGTGCCAGTAGTGGCAAGACAGTCAACTATGGCTACACCTTC
CASSGKTVNYGYTF
>TRBJ1-1|TRBV28|.|once
TGTGCCAGCAGAAAACGGGGCCGAGGGACTGAAGCTTTCTTT
CASRKRGRGTEAFF
>TRBJ2-7|TRBV7-2|.|.
TGTGCCAGCAGCTTAGTTTCTTCGAGAGTGTTCGAGCAGTACTTC
CASSLVSSRVFEQYF
>TRBJ2-7|TRBV5-8|.|.
TGTGCCAGCAGCCCAAGGTACGAGCAGTACTTC
CASSPRYEQYF
>TRBJ1-1|TRBV5-1|.|.
TGCGCCAGCAGCTTGGGTGGGATGAACACTGAAGCTTTCTTT
CASSLGGMNTEAFF
>TRBJ1-1|TRBV5-4|.|.
TGTGCCAGCACGACGGAGCTTCGAGCAATGAACACTGAAGCTTTCTTT
CASTTELRAMNTEAFF